A single sample gave rise to the 14 T cell receptor beta chains below, sequenced in a study of CXCR3-negative and CXCR3-positive naive CD8 T cells. The antigens for these receptors are not known. Study-wide results and limits: Higher TRB CDR3 hydrophobicity marked CXCR3-positive naive cells relative to CXCR3-negative naive cells.

cDNA libraries for TRB were generated by 5' RACE incorporating UMI labels. Each CDR3 protein gets one entry in TCRdb, which reprocessed the 5' RACE reads and gives no DNA. The sample totals 5,000 to 7,000 distinct CDR3 sequences. The specimen was naive CXCR3+ CD8+ T cells from blood. The subset is: CD45RO-CCR7+CD27+CD95- naive CD8+ T cells expressing CXCR3 (TNR3+). All receptors derive from a human donor in good health. Some clones in this sample may be carry-over from other donors' samples.

This clonotype is deemed medium-sized by its frequency. V gene TRBV7-9 combines with J gene TRBJ2-5. The CDR3 consists of 12 residues. The germline gives CDR1 SEHNR, CDR2 FQNEAQ (reference sequence). CDR3 in amino acids: CASSPFTETQYF. Combining the CDR3 with reference TRBV7-9 and TRBJ2-5 gives the whole variable domain DTGVSQNPRHKITKRGQNVTFRCDPISEHNRLYWYRQTLGQGPEFLTYFQNEAQLEKSRLLSDRFSAERPKGSFSTLEIQRTEQGDSAMYLCASSPFTETQYFGPGTRLLVL.

The chain links TRBV20-1 to TRBJ2-7. From germline, CDR1 is DFQATT and CDR2 SNEGSKA (reference sequence). CDR3 length equals 12 residues. CDR3 residues: CSARGAGYEQYF.

This clonotype is called medium-sized based on its frequency. V and J are TRBV7-6 and TRBJ1-1. Germline assignment: CDR1 SGHVS and CDR2 FNYEAQ. This CDR3 has 13 amino acids. The CDR3 loop reads CASSSEWNTEAFF.

Judged by frequency, this clonotype is medium-sized (0.01 to 0.1%). The chain links TRBV29-1 to TRBJ2-7; TCRdb's assignment of TRBD2 cannot be checked, as there is no DNA. CDR1 is SQVTM and CDR2 is ANQGSEA in the germline V gene. The CDR3 has 16 residues. The CDR3 sequence is CSVEGASWSETYEQYF.

This clonotype is labeled medium-sized based on frequency. The chain couples TRBV29-1 to TRBJ2-5; absent DNA, TCRdb's TRBD2 call cannot be checked. Germline-derived CDR1 and CDR2 are SQVTM and ANQGSEA. This CDR3 has 15 amino acids. The CDR3 loop reads CSVEGLAGGPATQYF.

By frequency, this clonotype is medium-sized. V and J are TRBV10-3 and TRBJ1-5. This CDR3 comprises 16 residues. From germline, CDR1 is ENHRY and CDR2 SYGVKD. The CDR3 is CAISESEGRIDQPQHF.

This clonotype ranks as medium-sized (0.01 to 0.1%) in terms of frequency. J is TRBJ1-1 and V is TRBV7-9. Germline-derived CDR1 and CDR2 are SEHNR and FQNEAQ (reference sequence). This CDR3 is built from 11 residues. This CDR3 is CASSRSREAFF.

This clonotype is deemed medium-sized (0.01 to 0.1%) by its frequency. This chain connects TRBV28 to TRBJ2-6; the TCRdb D gene call, TRBD1, has no DNA to confirm it. The CDR3 spans 15 residues. Germline CDR1 is MDHEN and CDR2 is SYDVKM. CDR3: CASSFRGSGANVLTF. Combining the CDR3 with reference TRBV28 and TRBJ2-6 gives the whole variable domain DVKVTQSSRYLVKRTGEKVFLECVQDMDHENMFWYRQDPGLGLRLIYFSYDVKMKEKGDIPEGYSVSREKKERFSLILESASTNQTSMYLCASSFRGSGANVLTFGAGSRLTVL.

This chain joins TRBV29-1 and TRBJ1-5; as DNA is missing, the TRBD1 call by TCRdb cannot be tested. Germline V gives CDR1 SQVTM, CDR2 ANQGSEA. CDR3 length: 15 amino acids. CDR3 sequence: CSVTFRDGRNQPQHF.

J is TRBJ2-1 and V is TRBV29-1. Germline assignment: CDR1 SQVTM and CDR2 ANQGSEA. The CDR3 covers 12 residues. The CDR3: CSVTSAYNEQFF.

This clonotype is labeled medium-sized based on frequency. The chain couples TRBV14 to TRBJ2-7; the D gene TCRdb calls, TRBD2, cannot be checked with no DNA. Germline-derived CDR1 and CDR2 are SGHDN and FVKESK. The CDR3 has 14 amino acids. The CDR3 is CASSQRGGSYEQYF.

The chain uses TRBV27 and TRBJ2-1; there is no DNA to check the TCRdb D call of TRBD1. The CDR3 consists of 17 residues. Germline CDR1 MNHEY, CDR2 SMNVEV (reference sequence). CDR3 amino acids: CASSPTLGTGIYNEQFF.

This clonotype is called medium-sized based on its frequency. The chain joins TRBV7-9 to TRBJ2-1; absent DNA, TCRdb's TRBD1 call cannot be checked. Germline values: CDR1 SEHNR, CDR2 FQNEAQ (reference sequence). The CDR3 is 16 residues long. This chain's CDR3 is CASSPRQGLSYNEQFF.

This clonotype shows up as medium-sized by frequency. The genes are TRBV27 and TRBJ2-1; with no DNA, the TCRdb D assignment of TRBD2 cannot be verified. The germline V gene has CDR1 MNHEY and CDR2 SMNVEV (reference sequence). This CDR3 spans 14 amino acids. The CDR3 loop is CASSLGTSGNEQFF.